The 7 T cell receptor beta chains in this list originate from one sample, sequenced in a study of blood T cells in healthy people across ages. A second PCR, run for about 7 to 11 cycles, used a sample-barcoded 5' primer plus a J-beta primer mix. One entry per CDR3 protein results from TCRdb running MiXCR on the 5' RACE reads. The table has about 760,000 distinct CDR3 sequences, just over 55% seen once. The sample was blood. Every receptor here comes from a man in his forties in good health.

V gene TRBV4-2 combines with J gene TRBJ2-7; no clear D. With 0 bases removed from V and 0 bases from J, the gap between germline ends came to 6 bases. Germline CDR1 is LGHNA and CDR2 is YNFKEQ. The CDR3 spans 14 residues. The CDR3 here is CASSQDTASYEQYF. CDR3 nucleotides: TGTGCCAGCAGCCAAGATACAGCCTCCTACGAGCAGTACTTC.

This chain connects TRBV7-9 to TRBJ2-7; D is unclear. Looked up from germline, CDR1 is SEHNR and CDR2 is FQNEAQ (reference sequence). The CDR3 sequence is 16 residues long. V was cut by 5 bases and J by 6 bases, with 23 bases left in between. As DNA, the CDR3 is TGTGCCAGCAGCCCTGTGTTGGGTGCCGCGCCGGGCGAGCAGTACTTC. Its protein product is CASSPVLGAAPGEQYF.

This clonotype has a handful of counts. This sequence joins TRBV4-1 and TRBJ2-7; D assignment may be TRBD1 or TRBD2 (5 bases each). This CDR3 is 15 amino acids long. The germline V gene has CDR1 MGHRA and CDR2 YSYEKL. Between the trimmed V and J ends, which lost 1 base and 7 bases, there was a span of 17 bases. This CDR3 is CASSQGLGPPGEQYF. CDR3 DNA sequence: TGCGCCAGCAGCCAAGGGCTGGGACCCCCGGGGGAGCAGTACTTC.

The J gene is TRBJ2-5, the V gene TRBV25-1, with unresolved D. V was clipped by 9 bases and J by 2 bases, with 19 bases between them. The CDR3 contains 15 residues. Germline V gene sequence: CDR1 MGHDK, CDR2 SYGVNS. The CDR3 loop reads CASSDRFSHQETQYF. CDR3 coding DNA: TGTGCCAGTTCAGACCGGTTTTCGCATCAAGAGACCCAGTACTTC. Using reference TRBV25-1 and TRBJ2-5 for the parts outside the CDR3, the full variable domain is EADIYQTPRYLVIGTGKKITLECSQTMGHDKMYWYQQDPGMELHLIHYSYGVNSTEKGDLSSESTVSRIRTEHFPLTLESARPSHTSQYLCASSDRFSHQETQYFGPGTRLLVL.

CDR3 sequence reads: CASSVGNTANEQYF. For the CDR3, the DNA is TGTGCCAGCAGCGTAGGCAATACGGCAAATGAGCAGTACTTC. The chain employs TRBV9 and TRBJ2-7; D unclear. Germline V CDR1 and CDR2: SGDLS, YYNGEE. Trimming took off 0 bases at V and 7 bases at J, with 14 bases between the two ends. This CDR3 contains 14 residues.

The chain recombines TRBV3-1 with TRBJ1-2; D call uncertain. Germline CDR1 reads LGHDT; CDR2 reads YNNKEL (reference sequence). The CDR3 spans 16 residues. With 1 base removed from V and 1 base from J, the gap between germline ends came to 13 bases. The CDR3 coding sequence is TGTGCCAGCAGCCAAGGCCTGGACGGGAATAACTATGGCTACACCTTC. It is translated as CASSQGLDGNNYGYTF.

This clonotype was found a few times. The V call is TRBV7-2, the J call TRBJ2-3, with D possibly matching TRBD1 (5 bases). The CDR3 is 12 residues long. In germline, CDR1 is SGHTA, CDR2 FQGNSA. V lost 5 bases, J lost 7 bases, and 10 bases lay in between. CDR3 in DNA: TGTGCCAGCAGCCAAGGGGCATATACGCAGTATTTT. Protein: CASSQGAYTQYF.